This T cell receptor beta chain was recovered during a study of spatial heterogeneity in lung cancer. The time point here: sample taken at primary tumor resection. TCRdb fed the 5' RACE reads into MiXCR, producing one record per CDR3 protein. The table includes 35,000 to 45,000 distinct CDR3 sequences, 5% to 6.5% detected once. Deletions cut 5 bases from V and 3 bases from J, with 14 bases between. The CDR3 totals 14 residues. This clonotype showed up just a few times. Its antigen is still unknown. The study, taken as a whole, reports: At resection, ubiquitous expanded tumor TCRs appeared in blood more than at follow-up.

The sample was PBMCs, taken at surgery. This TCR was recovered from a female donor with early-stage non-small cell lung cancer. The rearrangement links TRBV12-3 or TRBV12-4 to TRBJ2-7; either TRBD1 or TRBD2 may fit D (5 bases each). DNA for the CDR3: TGTGCCAGCAGTACGGGACGGCGAAACTACGAGCAGTACTTC. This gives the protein CASSTGRRNYEQYF.